These T cell receptor beta chains were read from a single sample in a study of T cells in localized non-small cell lung cancer. Produced via immunoSEQ multiplex PCR; TCRdb's table is partial and in-frame only. The sample has roughly 40,000 clones; 81% are singletons. This specimen was peripheral blood mononuclear cells, taken before any cancer treatment. The source is a male donor older than 55 with stage II lung adenocarcinoma. Each CDR3 is given without its conserved first and last residue. Fields, in order: CDR3 protein, V gene, J gene.

CDR3 protein: ASSIGQSGEKLF
V gene: TRBV5-1
J gene: TRBJ1-4

CDR3 protein: SARENTEAF
V gene: TRBV29-1
J gene: TRBJ1-1

CDR3 protein: ASSFGPAGGELF
V gene: TRBV11-2
J gene: TRBJ2-2

CDR3 protein: ASSLGQGAYEQY
V gene: TRBV7-2
J gene: TRBJ2-7

CDR3 protein: ASGLGTEAF
V gene: TRBV6-5
J gene: TRBJ1-1

CDR3 protein: ASSAQPPEAF
V gene: TRBV7-2
J gene: TRBJ1-1

CDR3 protein: ALSPMMNTEAF
V gene: TRBV30
J gene: TRBJ1-1

CDR3 protein: ASSSGGWTLSYEQY
V gene: TRBV27
J gene: TRBJ2-7

CDR3 protein: ASSSQGAKNIQY
V gene: TRBV28
J gene: TRBJ2-4

CDR3 protein: ASSPANIGQPQH
V gene: TRBV28
J gene: TRBJ1-5

CDR3 protein: ASSQDKGSYNEQF
V gene: TRBV4-3
J gene: TRBJ2-1

CDR3 protein: ASSVGALRGAEQF
V gene: TRBV9
J gene: TRBJ2-1

CDR3 protein: ASRTGTSNQPQH
V gene: TRBV6-6
J gene: TRBJ1-5

CDR3 protein: ASSLYRDSYEQY
V gene: TRBV7-2
J gene: TRBJ2-7

CDR3 protein: ASSPGPSQPQH
V gene: TRBV28
J gene: TRBJ1-5

CDR3 protein: ASSHRTEAF
V gene: TRBV6-5
J gene: TRBJ1-1